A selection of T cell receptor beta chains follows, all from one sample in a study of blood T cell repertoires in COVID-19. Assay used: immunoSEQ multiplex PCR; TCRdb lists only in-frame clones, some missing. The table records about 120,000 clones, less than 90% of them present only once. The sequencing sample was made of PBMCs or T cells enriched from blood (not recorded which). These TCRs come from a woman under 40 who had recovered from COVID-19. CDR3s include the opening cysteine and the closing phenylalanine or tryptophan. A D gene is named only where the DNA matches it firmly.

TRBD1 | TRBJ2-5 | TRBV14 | CASSQDSGTGLKTQYF
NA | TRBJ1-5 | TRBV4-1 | CASSQIILGPQHF
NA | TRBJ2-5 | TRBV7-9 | CASSLLGETQYF
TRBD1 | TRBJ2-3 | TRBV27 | CASSLNGQGATDTQYF
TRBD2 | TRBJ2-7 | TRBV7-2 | CASSSSGGSSYEQYF
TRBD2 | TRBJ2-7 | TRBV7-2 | CASSPIGTSGSGEQYF
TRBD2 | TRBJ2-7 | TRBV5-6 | CASCLGGGGRAGDEQYF
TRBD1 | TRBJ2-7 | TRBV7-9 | CASSFNDRGYEQYF
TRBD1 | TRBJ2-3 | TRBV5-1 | CASKKGASLAVTDTQYF
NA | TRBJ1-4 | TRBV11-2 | CASSLERLGQKNEKLFF
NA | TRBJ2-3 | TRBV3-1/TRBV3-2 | CASSQDLLDRTDTQYF
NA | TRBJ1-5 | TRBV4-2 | CASSQDGRSNQPQHF
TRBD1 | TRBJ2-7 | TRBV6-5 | CASSYRDRGTGEQYF
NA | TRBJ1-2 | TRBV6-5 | CASSRTDYYGYTF
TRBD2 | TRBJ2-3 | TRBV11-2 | CASRSGTRLASTDTQYF
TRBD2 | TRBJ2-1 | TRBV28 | CASSLGLLAGGRGEQFF
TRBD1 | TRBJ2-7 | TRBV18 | CASSPRDRGEQYF
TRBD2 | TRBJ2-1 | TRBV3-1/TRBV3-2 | CASSARTSGSYEQFF
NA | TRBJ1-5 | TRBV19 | CASRSTVYSNQPQHF
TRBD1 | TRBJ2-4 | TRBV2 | CASSRDRGNGKNIQYF
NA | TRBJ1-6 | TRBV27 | CASSLVGDSPLHF
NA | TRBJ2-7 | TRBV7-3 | CASSPGSPDEQYF
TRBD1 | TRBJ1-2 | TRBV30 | CAWSSGQVDERYTF
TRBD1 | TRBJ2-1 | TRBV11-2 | CASSSLRDRVSNEQFF
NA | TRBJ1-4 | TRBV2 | CASSVGTQNEKLFF
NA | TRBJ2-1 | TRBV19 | CASSIRNNEQFF
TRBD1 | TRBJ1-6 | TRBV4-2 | CASSQDPGQASPLHF
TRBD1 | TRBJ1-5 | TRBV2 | CASSGQGLSQPQHF
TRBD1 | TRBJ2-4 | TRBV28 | CASRPGAAGGNIQYF
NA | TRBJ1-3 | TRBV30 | CAWSVGRPGNTIYF
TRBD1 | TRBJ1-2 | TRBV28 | CASSFRGQGKGYTF
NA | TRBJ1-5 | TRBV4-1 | CASSQEAVRNQPQHF
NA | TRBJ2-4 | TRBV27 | CASSADRKNIQYF
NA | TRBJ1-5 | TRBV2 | CASSGQLHSNQPQHF
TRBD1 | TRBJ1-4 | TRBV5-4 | CASSPDRDGEKLFF
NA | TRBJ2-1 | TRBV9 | CASSVGLGGEQFF
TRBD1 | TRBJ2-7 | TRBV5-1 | CASSLQGALYEQYF
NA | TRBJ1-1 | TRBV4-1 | CASSQGGVNTEAFF
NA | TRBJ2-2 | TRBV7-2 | CASSLIQAGGELFF
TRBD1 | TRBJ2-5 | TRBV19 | CASSPTTGADQETQYF
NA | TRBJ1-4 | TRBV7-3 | CASSSGTSSNEKLFF
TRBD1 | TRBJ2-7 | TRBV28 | CASSLNFDRVSEQYF
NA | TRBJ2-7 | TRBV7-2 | CASSPGGSLIYEQYF
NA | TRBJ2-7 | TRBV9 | CASSVGVLSSYEQYF
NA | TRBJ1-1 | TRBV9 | CASSPHQGNTEAFF
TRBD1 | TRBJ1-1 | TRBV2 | CASKQQGAGTEAFF
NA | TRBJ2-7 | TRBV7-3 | CASSLEASSSYEQYF